This T cell receptor beta chain was retrieved from a study of beta chain features in type 1 diabetes. The table lists this clone with a few counts. Its specificity is unknown. Findings and caveats of the study: The naive, central memory and Treg TCRB repertoires showed an apparent similarity that was greater among patients than among healthy donors. A potential influence of HLA type upon TCRB rearrangement remained unresolved herein.

Expressed TCRB transcripts were sequenced because the entire RNA isolate underwent reverse transcription. An average approximately 3.3 million reads came from naive, central memory and regulatory T cell samples. Sequencing used immunoSEQ multiplex PCR; TCRdb keeps in-frame clones, though not all of them. The sample carries roughly 310,000 clones, approximately 11% recorded once. The CDR3 length is 12 residues. Germline V gene data show CDR1 as SGHTA and CDR2 as FQGTGA. V was clipped by 3 bases and J by 13 bases; unmatched bases: 5. The specimen was naive CD4+ T cells from blood. This sequence joins TRBV7-3 and TRBJ2-1; 8 nucleotides match TRBD1. This receptor was identified in a woman aged 25-40 years in good health. Written as DNA, the CDR3 is TGTGCCAGCAGCTTTCGGCAGGGGGCCCAGTTCTTC. Its protein product is CASSFRQGAQFF.